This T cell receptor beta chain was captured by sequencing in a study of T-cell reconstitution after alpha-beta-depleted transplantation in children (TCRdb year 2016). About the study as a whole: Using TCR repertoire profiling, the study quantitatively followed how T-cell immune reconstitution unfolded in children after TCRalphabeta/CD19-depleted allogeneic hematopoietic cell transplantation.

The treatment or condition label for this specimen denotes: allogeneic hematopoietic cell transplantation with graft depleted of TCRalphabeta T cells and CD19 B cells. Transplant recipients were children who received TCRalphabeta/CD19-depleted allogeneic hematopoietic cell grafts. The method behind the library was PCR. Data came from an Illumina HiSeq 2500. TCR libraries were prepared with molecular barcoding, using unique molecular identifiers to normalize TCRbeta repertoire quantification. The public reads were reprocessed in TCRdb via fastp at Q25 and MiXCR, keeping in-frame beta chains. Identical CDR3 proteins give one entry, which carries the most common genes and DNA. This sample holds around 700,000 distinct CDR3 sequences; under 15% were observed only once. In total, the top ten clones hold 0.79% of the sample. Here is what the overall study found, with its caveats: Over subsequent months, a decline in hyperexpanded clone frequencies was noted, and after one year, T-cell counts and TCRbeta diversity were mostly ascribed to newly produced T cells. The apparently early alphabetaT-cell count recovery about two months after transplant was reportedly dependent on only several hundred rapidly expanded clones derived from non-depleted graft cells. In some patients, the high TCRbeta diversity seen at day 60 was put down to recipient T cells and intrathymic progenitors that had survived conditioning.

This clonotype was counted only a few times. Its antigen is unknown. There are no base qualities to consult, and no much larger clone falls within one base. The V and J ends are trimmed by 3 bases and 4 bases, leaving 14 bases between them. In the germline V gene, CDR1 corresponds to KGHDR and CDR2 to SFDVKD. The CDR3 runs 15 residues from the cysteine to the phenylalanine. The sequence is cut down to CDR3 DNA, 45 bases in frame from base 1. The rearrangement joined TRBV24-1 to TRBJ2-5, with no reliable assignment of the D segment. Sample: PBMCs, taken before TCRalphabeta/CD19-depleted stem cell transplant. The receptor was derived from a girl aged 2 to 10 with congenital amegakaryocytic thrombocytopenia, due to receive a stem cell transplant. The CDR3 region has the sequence CATSDPSRGRETQYF. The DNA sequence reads TGTGCCACCAGTGATCCGTCCCGCGGTCGAGAGACCCAGTACTTC.